Listed below are T cell receptor beta chains from one sample, sequenced in a study of Graves' ophthalmopathy and Graves' hyperthyroidism. TCRdb independently ran MiXCR on the multiplex PCR reads; one entry per CDR3 protein. The table lists about 700,000 distinct CDR3 sequences, around 40% of them singletons. Sequences were obtained from peripheral blood. The receptors were sampled from an adult man with Graves' ophthalmopathy. Each CDR3 is given with its conserved first and last residue. The D gene is left open where the match is weak. Size tells how often a clone was seen (once, few, many) or the class of an expanded clone, and some rows leave it out.

D,V,J,size,length,DNA,CDR3
TRBD2,TRBV11-2,TRBJ2-2,.,16,TGTGCCAGCAGTGAGATGCGGGGGGGGACCACCGGGGAGCTGTTTTTT,CASSEMRGGTTGELFF
TRBD1,TRBV15,TRBJ2-5,many,14,TGTGCCACCAGCAGAGCGACAGGGGAAGAGACCCAGTACTTC,CATSRATGEETQYF
.,TRBV9,TRBJ1-3,few,15,TGCGCCAGCAGCCAAGTGGACAGCTCTGGAAACACCATATATTTT,CASSQVDSSGNTIYF
.,TRBV19,TRBJ1-4,many,13,TGTGCCAGTAAGGAGGAAGTTGATGAAAAACTGTTTTTT,CASKEEVDEKLFF
.,TRBV20-1,TRBJ1-2,.,13,TGCGCCGTTTGGGCAGGGATTGGATATGGCTACACCTTC,CAVWAGIGYGYTF
.,TRBV7-9,TRBJ2-5,few,17,TGTGCCAGCAGCTTAGGGTGGGGCAGAGTGGAACAAGAGACCCAGTACTTC,CASSLGWGRVEQETQYF
TRBD1,TRBV7-9,TRBJ2-7,.,15,TGTGCCAGCAGCGTGGGACAGGGGGCCCGGTATCGGCAGTACTTC,CASSVGQGARYRQYF
TRBD2,TRBV2,TRBJ2-7,.,16,TGTGCCAGCAAACCCGGGACTAGCGGGAGCGACCACGAGCAGTACTTC,CASKPGTSGSDHEQYF
.,TRBV2,TRBJ1-4,.,15,TGTGCCAGCGGGGAGACGACGGCGATTAATGAAAAACTGTTTTTT,CASGETTAINEKLFF
.,TRBV4-1,TRBJ1-1,.,12,TGCGCCAGCCGACAGATGAACACTGAAGCTTTCTTT,CASRQMNTEAFF
TRBD1,TRBV19,TRBJ1-2,many,14,TGTGCCAGTAGTAAGCAGGGGGCTAACTATGGCTACACCTTC,CASSKQGANYGYTF
TRBD1,TRBV19,TRBJ2-7,.,15,TGTGCCAGTAGTACCGGGACAGGGCGTACCGGGGAGCAGTACTTC,CASSTGTGRTGEQYF
.,TRBV7-2,TRBJ1-5,many,13,TGTGCCAGCAGCTTAGGGGGGGACTACCCCCAGCATTTT,CASSLGGDYPQHF
TRBD1,TRBV7-9,TRBJ2-7,few,15,TGTGCCAGCAGTACGCGACAGGGGCGGTCCTACGAGCAGTACTTC,CASSTRQGRSYEQYF
TRBD1,TRBV9,TRBJ2-7,many,15,TGTGCCAGCAGCGTAGGGGGGACAGACACCTACGAGCAGTACTTC,CASSVGGTDTYEQYF
TRBD1,TRBV29-1,TRBJ2-5,.,14,TGCAGCGCCCGGACAGGGGGCGGGCAAGAGACCCAGTACTTC,CSARTGGGQETQYF
.,TRBV5-1,TRBJ2-5,many,12,TGCGCCAGCGGGACCAAATCGGCCACCCAGTACTTC,CASGTKSATQYF
.,TRBV12-3/TRBV12-4,TRBJ1-1,.,15,TGTGCCAGCAGTCGCTACGGACAGATGAACACTGAAGCTTTCTTT,CASSRYGQMNTEAFF
.,TRBV5-4,TRBJ2-5,.,12,TGTGCCAGCAGCTTGGGAATCCAGACCCAGTACTTC,CASSLGIQTQYF
.,TRBV29-1,TRBJ1-1,many,13,TGCAGCGTTGGACTGGTCATGAACACTGAAGCTTTCTTT,CSVGLVMNTEAFF
TRBD1,TRBV20-1,TRBJ2-7,few,15,TGCAGTGCTAGGGTCCGGGACAGGGTTACCTACGAGCAGTACTTC,CSARVRDRVTYEQYF
.,TRBV7-9,TRBJ2-3,.,17,TGTGCCAGCAACTTTGGGGCAGCAGGGGGGACCCCAGATACGCAGTATTTT,CASNFGAAGGTPDTQYF
.,TRBV25-1,TRBJ2-7,.,11,TGTGCACCCGACAGTTCCTACGAGCAGTACTTC,CAPDSSYEQYF
.,TRBV7-8,TRBJ1-4,many,15,TGTGCCAGCAGCTTAGAGACAGCGATTAATGAAAAACTGTTTTTT,CASSLETAINEKLFF
.,TRBV19,TRBJ1-3,.,14,TGTGCCAGTAGGAGTGCGACCTCTGGAAACACCATATATTTT,CASRSATSGNTIYF
.,TRBV7-9,TRBJ1-2,.,17,TGTGCCAACAGCTCCGTCCTGGGGCAGGGTCCTTCCTATGGCTACACCTTC,CANSSVLGQGPSYGYTF
.,TRBV20-1,TRBJ2-5,.,12,TGCAGTTCCACAGGGAATCAAGAGACCCAGTACTTC,CSSTGNQETQYF
.,TRBV10-3,TRBJ1-4,.,11,TGTGCCAGCAGTGCGGACGAAAAACTGTTTTTT,CASSADEKLFF
.,TRBV6-5,TRBJ1-2,few,15,TGTGCCAGCAGTGAAGCAGTCTACAGTTCCTATGGCTACACCTTC,CASSEAVYSSYGYTF
TRBD1,TRBV24-1,TRBJ1-1,many,13,TGTGCCACCAGTGACCAGGGACAGACTGAAGCTTTCTTT,CATSDQGQTEAFF
TRBD1,TRBV6-2/TRBV6-3,TRBJ1-2,.,16,TGTGCCAGCACCACTATAGACAGGGGATACAACTATGGCTACACCTTC,CASTTIDRGYNYGYTF
.,TRBV7-9,TRBJ1-1,.,15,TGTGCCAGCAGCCCGAAGGGACCACCCGGCGCTGAAGCTTTCTTT,CASSPKGPPGAEAFF
.,TRBV7-9,TRBJ2-5,many,12,TGTGCCAGCAGCTTTACAGGGGAGACCCAGTACTTC,CASSFTGETQYF
.,TRBV20-1,TRBJ1-2,.,12,TGCAGTGCTAGGGCAGGGAACTATGGCTACACCTTC,CSARAGNYGYTF
.,TRBV19,TRBJ2-7,.,13,TGTGCCAGTCAAGGCGGATACTCCTACGAGCAGTACTTC,CASQGGYSYEQYF
.,TRBV19,TRBJ1-1,few,15,TGTGCCAGTAGTATGGGTCGGGGGCTGAACACTGAAGCTTTCTTT,CASSMGRGLNTEAFF
TRBD1,TRBV29-1,TRBJ1-6,few,15,TGCAGCGTTTCTCTCACCGGGACAGATAATTCACCCCTCCACTTT,CSVSLTGTDNSPLHF
.,TRBV7-9,TRBJ2-2,few,18,TGTGCCAGCAGCTTAGTTGAATGGCGCTTACGAAACACCGGGGAGCTGTTTTTT,CASSLVEWRLRNTGELFF
.,TRBV19,TRBJ1-5,.,16,TGTGCCAGTACCCTGGGGGACGGTTATAGCAATCAGCCCCAGCATTTT,CASTLGDGYSNQPQHF
.,TRBV5-1,TRBJ1-2,few,14,TGCGCCAGCAGCTTGAAGTACACCGCGGATGGCTACACCTTC,CASSLKYTADGYTF
.,TRBV5-1,TRBJ1-6,few,13,TGCGCCAGCAGCCGACGGAGTAATTCACCCCTCCACTTT,CASSRRSNSPLHF
TRBD1,TRBV7-2,TRBJ1-1,.,13,TGTGCCAGCAGCCCTACAGGGGTCAGTGAAGCTTTCTTT,CASSPTGVSEAFF
.,TRBV25-1,TRBJ2-2,few,13,TGTGCCAGCACCAACAGGGTCAACGGGGAGCTGTTTTTT,CASTNRVNGELFF
TRBD2,TRBV19,TRBJ2-7,.,12,TGTGCCAGTAGGGGACGGGGGGGCGAGCAGTACTTC,CASRGRGGEQYF
TRBD1,TRBV25-1,TRBJ2-3,few,15,TGTGCCAGCAGCCGACAGGGGGCAAGTGCAGATACGCAGTATTTT,CASSRQGASADTQYF
TRBD1,TRBV29-1,TRBJ1-4,.,13,TGCAGCTTGGGGGGACAGGGATGGGAAAAACTGTTTTTT,CSLGGQGWEKLFF
TRBD1,TRBV11-1,TRBJ1-1,.,15,TGTGCCAGCAGTTACTGGACAGGGGTTAACACTGAAGCTTTCTTT,CASSYWTGVNTEAFF
TRBD1,TRBV20-1,TRBJ2-5,few,14,TGCAGTGCCCCGGGACAGGGAGGACGGGAGACCCAGTACTTC,CSAPGQGGRETQYF
TRBD1,TRBV12-3/TRBV12-4,TRBJ1-1,.,13,TGTGCCAGCAATGGACAGGGGGGGGCTGAAGCTTTCTTT,CASNGQGGAEAFF
.,TRBV10-3,TRBJ2-5,.,14,TGTGCCATCAGTACAGAGGACTTCCAAGAGACCCAGTACTTC,CAISTEDFQETQYF
.,TRBV2,TRBJ2-7,.,15,TGTGCCAGCAGCCAAGAACCCGGACAGTTCTACGAGCAGTACTTC,CASSQEPGQFYEQYF
TRBD1,TRBV2,TRBJ2-5,.,15,TGTGCCAGCGGACTGACAGGGGGGGTCCAAGAGACCCAGTACTTC,CASGLTGGVQETQYF
.,TRBV7-9,TRBJ1-1,.,14,TGTGCCAGCAGCCAAATGCGGGGCCCCACTGAAGCTTTCTTT,CASSQMRGPTEAFF